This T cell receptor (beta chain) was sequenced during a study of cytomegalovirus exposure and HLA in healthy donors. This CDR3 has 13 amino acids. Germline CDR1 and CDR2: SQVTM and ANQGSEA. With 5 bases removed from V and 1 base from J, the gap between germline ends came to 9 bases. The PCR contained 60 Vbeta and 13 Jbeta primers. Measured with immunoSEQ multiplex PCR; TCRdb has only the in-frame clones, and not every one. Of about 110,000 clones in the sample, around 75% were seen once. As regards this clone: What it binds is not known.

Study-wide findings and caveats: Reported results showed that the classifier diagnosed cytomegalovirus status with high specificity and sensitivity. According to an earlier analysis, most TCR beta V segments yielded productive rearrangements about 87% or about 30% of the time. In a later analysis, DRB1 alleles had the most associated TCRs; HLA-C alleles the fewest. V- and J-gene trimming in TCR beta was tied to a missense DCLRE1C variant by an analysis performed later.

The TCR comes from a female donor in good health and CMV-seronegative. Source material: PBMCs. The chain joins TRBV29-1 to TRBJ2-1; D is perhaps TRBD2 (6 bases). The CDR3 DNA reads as TGCAGCGTTCGGGGGAGGTCCTACAATGAGCAGTTCTTC. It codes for CSVRGRSYNEQFF.